This T cell receptor beta chain appears in the sequencing data of a study of blood T cell repertoires in COVID-19. The overall study: Researchers got acute and convalescent COVID-19 samples from the United States, Italy and Spain. Nucleic acid was either cDNA or gDNA, and it came from T cells, B-cell-depleted T cells, or PBMCs.

In the authors' methods: Reference gene primer amplification gave estimated nucleated cell counts. Profiled with immunoSEQ multiplex PCR; TCRdb holds only in-frame clones, not every one. The DNA gave D and trimming, while V, J and clone size come from that table. The profile shows more than 85,000 clones, 82% of them singletons. The germline V gene has CDR1 MGHRA and CDR2 YSYEKL. The CDR3 consists of 15 residues. J was trimmed by 2 bases and V by 4 bases; bases with no gene match: 4. The specimen sequenced was peripheral blood. V and J are TRBV4-1 and TRBJ2-3; TRBD2 aligns across 9 bases. The TCR comes from a woman aged 55-70 years with acute or convalescent COVID-19. The CDR3 loop is CASSRLGLATDTQYF. The CDR3 nucleotides read TGCGCCAGCAGCCGGTTGGGACTAGCCACAGATACGCAGTATTTT.